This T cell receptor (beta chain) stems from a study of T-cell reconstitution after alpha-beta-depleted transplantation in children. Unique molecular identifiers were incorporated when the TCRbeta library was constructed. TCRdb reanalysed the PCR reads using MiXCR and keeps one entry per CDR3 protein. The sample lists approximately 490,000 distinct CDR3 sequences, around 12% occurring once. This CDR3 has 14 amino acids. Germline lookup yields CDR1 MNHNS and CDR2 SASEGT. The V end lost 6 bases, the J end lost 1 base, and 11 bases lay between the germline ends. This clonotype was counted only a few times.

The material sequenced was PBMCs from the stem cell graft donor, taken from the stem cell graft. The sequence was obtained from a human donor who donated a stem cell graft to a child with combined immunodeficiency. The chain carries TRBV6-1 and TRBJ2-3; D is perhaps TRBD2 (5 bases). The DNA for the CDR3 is TGTGCCAGCAGCGGACTCCGGGGCACAGATACGCAGTATTTT. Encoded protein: CASSGLRGTDTQYF.